The entry that follows covers one TCR beta chain sequence. This specimen belongs to a study of blood T cell repertoires in COVID-19. Study at large: The samples span acute and convalescent COVID-19 from the United States, Italy and Spain.

TCRdb's copy holds only in-frame clones and misses some; the assay was immunoSEQ multiplex PCR. The sample consists of around 200,000 clones, about 90% of them appearing once. The CDR3 consists of 16 residues. Per germline, CDR1 SNHLY and CDR2 FYNNEI. V lost 8 bases to trimming and J lost 0 bases; unmatched junction nucleotides: 9. The clonotype comes from a man aged 18-30 years with active or convalescent COVID-19. The chain is built from TRBV2 and TRBJ2-4, with 8 bases fitting TRBD1. The sequenced sample consisted of peripheral blood. As DNA, the CDR3 is TGTGCCAGCGTAGGGACAGGATCGTTAGCCAAAAACATTCAGTACTTC. Its translation is CASVGTGSLAKNIQYF.